This is a list of T cell receptor beta chains from one sample in a study of monozygotic twins with inflammatory bowel disease. Reprocessing the 5' RACE reads, TCRdb reports a single entry for every CDR3 protein and omits DNA. The sample data list 350,000 to 550,000 distinct CDR3 sequences. The specimen was blood. The receptors stem from a human donor with ulcerative colitis or Crohn's disease, or a healthy co-twin of an affected twin (not recorded which). Both conserved end residues are part of each CDR3.

length,J,V,CDR3
16,TRBJ2-1,TRBV5-1,CASSGVGSPSYNEQFF
13,TRBJ1-4,TRBV20-1,CSVLTSKSEKLFF
13,TRBJ1-2,TRBV20-1,CSARAGGSYGYTF
16,TRBJ2-3,TRBV24-1,CATSDLDRGNTDTQYF
12,TRBJ1-6,TRBV29-1,CSVAESGSPLHF
15,TRBJ2-3,TRBV30,CAWSGGQGSTDTQYF
12,TRBJ2-7,TRBV28,CASSWGFYEQYF
12,TRBJ1-1,TRBV7-2,CASSIGTREAFF
12,TRBJ2-3,TRBV27,CASSRQGDTQYF
15,TRBJ1-5,TRBV5-5,CASQDSALSNQPQHF
15,TRBJ1-1,TRBV5-6,CASSTGHGSLPEAFF
16,TRBJ2-1,TRBV28,CASTLPTGQGDDEQFF
16,TRBJ1-1,TRBV15,CATSREGTGGDRGAFF
14,TRBJ1-6,TRBV20-1,CSARPDRVDSPLHF
14,TRBJ2-1,TRBV5-5,CASSLAGTDNEQFF
16,TRBJ2-3,TRBV18,CASSLLSGRSTDTQYF
15,TRBJ1-5,TRBV6-2/TRBV6-3,CASSPVSVSNQPQHF
13,TRBJ1-2,TRBV5-1,CASSLGQTYGYTF
15,TRBJ1-1,TRBV18,CASSPRRDTNTEAFF
14,TRBJ2-1,TRBV3-1,CASRPTGTYNEQFF
17,TRBJ2-3,TRBV6-1,CASSQGLAGTNTDTQYF
18,TRBJ2-3,TRBV29-1,CSVVGTSGSAGGTDTQYF
17,TRBJ2-2,TRBV5-4,CASSLTSGGLNTGELFF
14,TRBJ2-3,TRBV29-1,CSVVGQGGTDTQYF
15,TRBJ1-6,TRBV5-6,CASSLTGTANSPLHF
18,TRBJ2-2,TRBV18,CASSPTPGTGLHRGELFF
18,TRBJ1-2,TRBV4-1,CASSQPVGQGYSNYGYTF
14,TRBJ2-7,TRBV5-1,CASSPRLAGDEQYF
14,TRBJ1-2,TRBV5-4,CASSHTGGADGYTF
14,TRBJ2-3,TRBV12-3/TRBV12-4,CASSLAEGSGTQYF
15,TRBJ1-2,TRBV7-2,CASSWLGTGGRGYTF
16,TRBJ1-1,TRBV7-8,CASSVWEIKAPTEAFF
16,TRBJ2-7,TRBV20-1,CSAREEAGTGYYEQYF
13,TRBJ1-5,TRBV19,CASGQGENQPQHF
17,TRBJ2-2,TRBV25-1,CASSEYGGSPITGELFF
14,TRBJ2-3,TRBV5-6,CASRKGGEKDTQYF
13,TRBJ2-2,TRBV14,CASSQKNAGELFF